This T cell receptor (beta chain) stems from a study of T cell changes during pregnancy in multiple sclerosis. Germline V lookup: CDR1 SGDLS, CDR2 YYNGEE. This CDR3 spans 16 amino acids. The V gene lost 0 bases and the J gene lost 2 bases, with 13 bases spanning the gap. Profiling relied on immunoSEQ multiplex PCR, and the TCRdb table lists in-frame clones only, not all of them. The sample lists approximately 44,000 clones, around 90% occurring once. The clonotype was recovered from a female donor with multiple sclerosis, enrolled in a pregnancy study. The chain recombines TRBV9 with TRBJ2-3; a weak D match, TRBD1 (6 bases). Material: CD4+ T cells from peripheral blood mononuclear cells, obtained in the third trimester of pregnancy. Written as DNA, the CDR3 is TGTGCCAGCAGCGTAGCGGCAGGGGCCGACACAGATACGCAGTATTTT. Translating gives CASSVAAGADTDTQYF.